A single sample is the source of the 12 T cell receptor beta chains below, sequenced in a study of T-cell memory formation after mild COVID-19. MiXCR, applied by TCRdb to the 5' RACE reads, yields one record per CDR3 protein. This table holds approximately 60,000 distinct CDR3 sequences, around 9.5% found once. Sequenced input: PBMCs or a T cell subset sorted from them (not recorded which). These receptors were obtained from a man aged 18 to 29 who had mild COVID-19 (a few samples of this study predate the infection). Cell type and time point are not known.

The rearrangement joins TRBV4-2 to TRBJ2-1, with TRBD2 matching 10 bases. V shed 3 bases, J shed 7 bases, and the junction held 9 bases outside the gene matches. Germline CDR1 is LGHNA and CDR2 is YNFKEQ. The CDR3 spans 16 residues. DNA of the CDR3: TGTGCCAGCAGCCAGGATCTAGCGGGGGCCAGGAATGAGCAGTTCTTC. Translated: CASSQDLAGARNEQFF.

This clonotype was counted between two and nine times. The J gene is TRBJ1-1, the V gene TRBV6-2 or TRBV6-3; D uncertain. V was trimmed by 0 bases and J by 1 base, leaving 12 bases between them. Germline V gives CDR1 MNHEY, CDR2 SVGEGT. This CDR3 spans 16 amino acids. The CDR3: CASSYSWGSENTEAFF. DNA of the CDR3: TGTGCCAGCAGTTACTCCTGGGGATCGGAGAACACTGAAGCTTTCTTT.

V and J are TRBV7-2 and TRBJ1-3, with 10 bases matching TRBD1. Trimming took 6 bases from V and 6 from J; bases not matched to a gene: 17. The CDR3 has 18 residues. Per the germline V gene, CDR1 is SGHTA and CDR2 is FQGNSA. The CDR3 region has the DNA TGTGCCAGCAGTCCTTGGGCTGGGACAGGGGATATGGTAAACACCATATATTTT. This translates into CASSPWAGTGDMVNTIYF.

This clonotype was seen more than once but under ten times. The chain combines TRBV5-6 with TRBJ2-1; 12 positions agree with TRBD1. There are 17 residues in the CDR3. Germline-derived CDR1 and CDR2 are SGHDT and YYEEEE. Germline trimming cut 1 base from V and 9 bases from J; bases unmatched to any gene: 11. CDR3: CASSLSFRDRGQGEQFF. CDR3 nucleotides: TGTGCCAGCAGCTTGTCCTTTCGGGACAGGGGGCAGGGTGAGCAGTTCTTC.

This clonotype was seen a few times. CDR3 region: CASSYDGNVNYGYTF. CDR3 in DNA: TGCGCCAGCAGCTACGACGGCAACGTTAACTATGGCTACACCTTC. The rearrangement links TRBV5-1 to TRBJ1-2; the D is unclear. This CDR3 spans 15 amino acids. V lost 3 bases to trimming and J lost 1 base, with 13 bases between them. Per germline, CDR1 SGHRS and CDR2 YFSETQ.

This clonotype has at least ten counts. The V gene is TRBV5-1, the J gene TRBJ2-2, with D perhaps TRBD1 (6 bases). Germline loops: CDR1 SGHRS, CDR2 YFSETQ. CDR3 length equals 14 residues. V was pared by 1 base and J by 9 bases, with 13 bases between. The CDR3 loop is CASSLLSGARELFF. DNA for the CDR3: TGCGCCAGCAGCTTGCTTTCAGGGGCCCGGGAGCTGTTTTTT.

V is TRBV5-6 and J is TRBJ1-1; perhaps TRBD1 as D (5 bases). Germline V gene data show CDR1 as SGHDT and CDR2 as YYEEEE. V lost 1 base and J lost 1, with 8 bases in between. CDR3 length: 14 residues. The chain's CDR3 is CASSLYGGNTEAFF. The DNA of the CDR3 is TGTGCCAGCAGCTTGTACGGGGGGAACACTGAAGCTTTCTTT. Together with reference TRBV5-6 and TRBJ1-1, the CDR3 gives the full variable domain: DAGVTQSPTHLIKTRGQQVTLRCSPKSGHDTVSWYQQALGQGPQFIFQYYEEEERQRGNFPDRFSGHQFPNYSSELNVNALLLGDSALYLCASSLYGGNTEAFFGQGTRLTVV.

CDR3 coding DNA: TGTGCCAGCTCACCCTCCGGGTTGGCTAGCACAGATACGCAGTATTTT. Translating it yields CASSPSGLASTDTQYF. The chain links TRBV18 to TRBJ2-3; D gene uncertain. The CDR3 is made up of 16 amino acids. The V gene's germline CDR1 is KGHSH and CDR2 LQKENI. V gave up 3 bases and J gave up 0 bases, with 13 bases separating them.

This clonotype appeared a few times. This chain connects TRBV7-9 to TRBJ2-5; TRBD1 matches at 8 bases. The germline V gene has CDR1 SEHNR and CDR2 FQNEAQ (reference sequence). The CDR3 covers 14 residues. The junction had 5 bases not matched to a gene; V was cut back by 3 bases and J by 5 bases. The CDR3 reads CASSFAGGDETQYF. The CDR3 DNA reads as TGTGCCAGCAGCTTCGCAGGGGGCGACGAGACCCAGTACTTC. The full variable domain, with the rest looked up from reference TRBV7-9 and TRBJ2-5, is DTGVSQNPRHKITKRGQNVTFRCDPISEHNRLYWYRQTLGQGPEFLTYFQNEAQLEKSRLLSDRFSAERPKGSFSTLEIQRTEQGDSAMYLCASSFAGGDETQYFGPGTRLLVL.

The chain joins TRBV19 to TRBJ1-1; D uncertain. CDR1 is LNHDA, CDR2 SQIVND, per germline (reference sequence). V was trimmed by 6 bases and J by 1 base, leaving 12 bases between them. The CDR3 spans 14 residues. Here the CDR3 reads CASRDGGRNTEAFF. CDR3 DNA: TGTGCCAGTAGAGACGGCGGCCGGAACACTGAAGCTTTCTTT.

The V and J genes are TRBV5-1 and TRBJ2-1; D ambiguous. V was shortened by 3 bases and J by 5 bases, with 9 bases between the two germline ends. Germline lookup yields CDR1 SGHRS and CDR2 YFSETQ. This CDR3 has 13 residues. The CDR3 protein is CASSSRIDNEQFF. The CDR3 DNA is TGCGCCAGCAGCTCAAGGATCGACAATGAGCAGTTCTTC.

This clonotype came up many times. The chain recombines TRBV7-9 with TRBJ1-1, with 8 bases fitting TRBD1. Germline V gene lookup returns CDR1 SEHNR and CDR2 FQNEAQ (reference sequence). J was trimmed by 3 bases and V by 3 bases; bases with no gene match: 9. This CDR3 region has 16 residues. In nucleotides, the CDR3 is TGTGCCAGCAGCTTCGGGACAGGTTTCTTGGACACTGAAGCTTTCTTT. It codes for CASSFGTGFLDTEAFF. The whole variable domain, remainder taken from reference TRBV7-9 and TRBJ1-1, is DTGVSQNPRHKITKRGQNVTFRCDPISEHNRLYWYRQTLGQGPEFLTYFQNEAQLEKSRLLSDRFSAERPKGSFSTLEIQRTEQGDSAMYLCASSFGTGFLDTEAFFGQGTRLTVV.